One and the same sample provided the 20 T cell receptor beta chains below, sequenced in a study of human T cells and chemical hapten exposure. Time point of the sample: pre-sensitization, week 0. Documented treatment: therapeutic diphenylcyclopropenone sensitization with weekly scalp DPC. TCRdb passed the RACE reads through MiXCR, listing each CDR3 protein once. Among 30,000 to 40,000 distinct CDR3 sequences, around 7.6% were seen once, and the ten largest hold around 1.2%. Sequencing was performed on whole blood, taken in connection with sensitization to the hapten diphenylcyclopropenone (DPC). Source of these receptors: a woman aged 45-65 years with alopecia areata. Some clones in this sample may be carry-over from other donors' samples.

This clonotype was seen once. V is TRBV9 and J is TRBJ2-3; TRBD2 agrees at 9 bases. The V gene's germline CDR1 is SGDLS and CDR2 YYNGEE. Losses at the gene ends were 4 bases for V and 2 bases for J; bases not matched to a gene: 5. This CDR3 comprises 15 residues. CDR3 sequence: CASSTTSGLTDTQYF. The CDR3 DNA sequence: TGTGCCAGCAGCACGACTAGCGGCCTCACAGATACGCAGTATTTT.

CDR3: CASSFGAGTEAFF. CDR3 DNA: TGTGCCAGCAGCTTCGGAGCGGGAACTGAAGCTTTCTTT. The chain is built from TRBV7-9 and TRBJ1-1; D is unclear. The length of the CDR3 is 13 residues. V lost 3 bases and J lost 5, with 10 bases in between. The germline gives CDR1 SEHNR, CDR2 FQNEAQ (reference sequence).

The chain's CDR3 is CASSQVPQNTEAFF. The DNA for the CDR3 is TGTGCCAGCAGCCAGGTTCCTCAGAACACTGAAGCTTTCTTT. The chain combines TRBV3-1 with TRBJ1-1, with D unclear. Trimming pared 3 bases from V and 1 base from J, leaving 9 bases between. Germline V gene lookup returns CDR1 LGHDT and CDR2 YNNKEL (reference sequence). CDR3 length: 14 residues.

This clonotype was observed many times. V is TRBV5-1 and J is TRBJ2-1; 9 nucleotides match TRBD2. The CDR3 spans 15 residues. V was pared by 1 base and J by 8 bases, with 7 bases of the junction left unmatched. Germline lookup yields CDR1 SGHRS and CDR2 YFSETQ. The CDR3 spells CASSLTAGGPHEQFF. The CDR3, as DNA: TGCGCCAGCAGCTTGACGGCGGGAGGGCCACATGAGCAGTTCTTC.

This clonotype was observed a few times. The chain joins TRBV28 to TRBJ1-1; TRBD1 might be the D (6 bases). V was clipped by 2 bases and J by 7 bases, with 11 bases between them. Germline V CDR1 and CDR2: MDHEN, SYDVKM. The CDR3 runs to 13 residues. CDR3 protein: CASSLGQTFEAFF. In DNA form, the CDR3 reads TGTGCCAGCAGTTTAGGACAGACCTTTGAAGCTTTCTTT. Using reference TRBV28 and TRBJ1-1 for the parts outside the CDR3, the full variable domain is DVKVTQSSRYLVKRTGEKVFLECVQDMDHENMFWYRQDPGLGLRLIYFSYDVKMKEKGDIPEGYSVSREKKERFSLILESASTNQTSMYLCASSLGQTFEAFFGQGTRLTVV.

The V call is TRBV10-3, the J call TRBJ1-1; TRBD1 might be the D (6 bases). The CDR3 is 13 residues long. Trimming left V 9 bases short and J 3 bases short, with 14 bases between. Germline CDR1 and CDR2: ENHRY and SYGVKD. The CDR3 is CAITSQGYTEAFF. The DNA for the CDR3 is TGTGCCATAACCTCACAGGGATACACTGAAGCTTTCTTT.

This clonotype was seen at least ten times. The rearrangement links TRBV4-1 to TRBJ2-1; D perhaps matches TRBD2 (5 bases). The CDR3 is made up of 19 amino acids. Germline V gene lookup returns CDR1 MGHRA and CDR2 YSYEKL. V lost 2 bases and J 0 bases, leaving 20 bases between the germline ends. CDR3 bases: TGCGCCAGCAGCCAATGGACCCAGACCGCGGGCGGCTCCTACAATGAGCAGTTCTTC. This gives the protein CASSQWTQTAGGSYNEQFF.

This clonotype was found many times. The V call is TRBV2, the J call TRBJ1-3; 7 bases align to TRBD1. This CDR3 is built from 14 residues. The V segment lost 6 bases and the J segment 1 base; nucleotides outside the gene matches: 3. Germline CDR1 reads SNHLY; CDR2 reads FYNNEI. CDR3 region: CASRSQGSGNTIYF. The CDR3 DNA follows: TGTGCCAGCAGATCACAGGGGTCTGGAAACACCATATATTTT.

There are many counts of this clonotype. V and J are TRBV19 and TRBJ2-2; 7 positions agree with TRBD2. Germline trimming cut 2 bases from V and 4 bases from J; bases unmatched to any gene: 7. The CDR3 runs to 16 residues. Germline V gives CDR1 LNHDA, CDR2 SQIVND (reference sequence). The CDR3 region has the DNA TGTGCCAGTAGTATATTCCCAGCGGGAAGCACCGGGGAGCTGTTTTTT. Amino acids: CASSIFPAGSTGELFF.

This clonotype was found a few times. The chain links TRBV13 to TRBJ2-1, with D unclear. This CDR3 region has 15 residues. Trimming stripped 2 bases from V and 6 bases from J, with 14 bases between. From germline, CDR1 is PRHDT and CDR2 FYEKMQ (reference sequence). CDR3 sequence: CASSLRRSTFNEQFF. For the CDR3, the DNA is TGTGCCAGCAGCTTAAGGCGTAGCACCTTCAATGAGCAGTTCTTC.

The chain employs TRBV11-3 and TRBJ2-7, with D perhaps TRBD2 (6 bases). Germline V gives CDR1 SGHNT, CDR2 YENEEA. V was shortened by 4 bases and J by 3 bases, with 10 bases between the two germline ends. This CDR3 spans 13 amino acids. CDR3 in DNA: TGTGCCAGCAGCTCCGCGACTAGCTACGAGCAGTACTTC. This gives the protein CASSSATSYEQYF.

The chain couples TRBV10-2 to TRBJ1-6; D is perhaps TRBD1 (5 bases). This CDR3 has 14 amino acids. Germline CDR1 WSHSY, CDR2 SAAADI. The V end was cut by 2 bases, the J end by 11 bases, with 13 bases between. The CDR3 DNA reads TGCGCCAGCAGTGAGACCCAGGGCTCGCCACCCCTCCACTTT. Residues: CASSETQGSPPLHF.

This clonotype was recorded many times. CDR3 sequence (DNA): TGTGCCAGCAGCAGCGGCCTTAACTCCTACAATGAGCAGTTCTTC. The encoded protein is CASSSGLNSYNEQFF. The rearrangement links TRBV21-1 to TRBJ2-1. TRBV21-1 is a known pseudogene. The CDR3 has 15 residues.

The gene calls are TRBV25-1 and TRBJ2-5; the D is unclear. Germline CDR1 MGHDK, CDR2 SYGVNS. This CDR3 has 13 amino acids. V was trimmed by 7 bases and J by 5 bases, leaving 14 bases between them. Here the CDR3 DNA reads TGTGCCAGCACCGCATTAGGGTGGGAGACCCAGTACTTC. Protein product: CASTALGWETQYF.

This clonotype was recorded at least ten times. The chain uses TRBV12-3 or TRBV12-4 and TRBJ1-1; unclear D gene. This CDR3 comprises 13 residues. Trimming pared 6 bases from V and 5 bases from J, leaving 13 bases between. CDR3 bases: TGTGCCAGCAGCAGAGTCGCAAGGACTGAAGCTTTCTTT. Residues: CASSRVARTEAFF.

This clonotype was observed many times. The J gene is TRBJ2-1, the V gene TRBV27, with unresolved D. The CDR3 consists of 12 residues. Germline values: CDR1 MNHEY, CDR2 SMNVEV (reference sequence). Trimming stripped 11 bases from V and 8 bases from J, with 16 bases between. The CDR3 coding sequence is TGTGCCTCGCGGACGGCTATTGATGAGCAGTTCTTC. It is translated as CASRTAIDEQFF.

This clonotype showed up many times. This CDR3 reads CASSPGLAGAAGNEQFF. For the CDR3, the DNA is TGTGCCAGCAGCCCCGGACTAGCGGGAGCGGCCGGGAATGAGCAGTTCTTC. This chain links TRBV6-2 or TRBV6-3 with TRBJ2-1; 13 positions match TRBD2. V shed 6 bases and J 7 bases; nucleotides not matched to a gene: 12. This CDR3 spans 17 amino acids. Germline CDR1 and CDR2: MNHEY and SVGEGT.

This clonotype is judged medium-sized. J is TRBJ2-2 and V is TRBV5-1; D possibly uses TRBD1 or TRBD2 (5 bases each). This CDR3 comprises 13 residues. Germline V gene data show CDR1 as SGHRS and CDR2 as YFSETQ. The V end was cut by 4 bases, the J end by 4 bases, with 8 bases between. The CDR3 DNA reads TGCGCCAGCAGCCGGGACGCCACCGGGGAGCTGTTTTTT. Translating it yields CASSRDATGELFF.

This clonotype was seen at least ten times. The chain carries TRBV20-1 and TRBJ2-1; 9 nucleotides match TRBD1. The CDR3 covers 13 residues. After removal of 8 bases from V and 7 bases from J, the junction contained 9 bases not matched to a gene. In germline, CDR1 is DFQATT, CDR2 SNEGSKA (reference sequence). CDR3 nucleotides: TGCAGTTTCACGGGACAGGGTAGGAATGAGCAGTTCTTC. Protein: CSFTGQGRNEQFF.

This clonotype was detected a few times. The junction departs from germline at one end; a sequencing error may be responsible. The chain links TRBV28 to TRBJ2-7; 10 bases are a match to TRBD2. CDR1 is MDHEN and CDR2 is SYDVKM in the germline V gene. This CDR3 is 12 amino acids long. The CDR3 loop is CASSFLAGDVEF. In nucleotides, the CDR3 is TGTGCCAGCAGTTTCCTAGCGGGAGATGTTGAGTTC. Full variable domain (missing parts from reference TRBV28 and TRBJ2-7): DVKVTQSSRYLVKRTGEKVFLECVQDMDHENMFWYRQDPGLGLRLIYFSYDVKMKEKGDIPEGYSVSREKKERFSLILESASTNQTSMYLCASSFLAGDVEFGPGTRLTVT.